This T cell receptor beta chain is from a study of T-cell reconstitution after alpha-beta-depleted transplantation in children (dated by TCRdb to 2016 to 2017). For the wider study: T-cell immune reconstitution after TCRalphabeta/CD19-depleted allogeneic hematopoietic cell transplantation in children was quantitatively tracked in the study by means of TCR repertoire profiling. Summary of the overall study and its limitations: About two months after transplant, the apparently early recovery of alphabetaT-cell counts reportedly depended on just several hundred clones that had expanded rapidly and came from non-depleted graft cells. In some patients, the high TCRbeta diversity seen at day 60 was put down to recipient T cells and intrathymic progenitors that had survived conditioning. The frequencies of hyperexpanded clones fell over the following months, and after one year, T-cell counts and TCRbeta diversity were mostly attributed to newly produced T cells.

Interpreted using the paper, the treatment or condition label stands for: allogeneic hematopoietic cell transplantation with graft depleted of TCRalphabeta T cells and CD19 B cells. Transplant recipients were children who received TCRalphabeta/CD19-depleted allogeneic hematopoietic cell grafts. The library was built by means of PCR. The reads were generated on an Illumina HiSeq 2500. To normalize quantification of the TCRbeta repertoire, the TCR libraries were built with molecular barcoding that relied on unique molecular identifiers. TCRdb applied fastp at Q25 and MiXCR to the public reads, then kept only in-frame beta chains. For every CDR3 protein sequence, its rows merge into one entry that carries the most common genes and DNA. This sample has 500,000 to 750,000 distinct CDR3 sequences in its table, and around 13% of those were observed once. Approximately 2% of the sample rests with the top ten.

This clonotype was counted between two and nine times. The clone's antigen remains unknown. Per-nucleotide qualities are absent, and no much larger clonotype sits a single base away. The TCR comes from a male patient aged 10 to 17 who had a stem cell transplant for acute myeloid leukemia, so the T cells may come from the graft donor. The sequencing used PBMCs, mostly from graft donor cells, collected 360 days after TCRalphabeta/CD19-depleted stem cell transplant.

The CDR3 amino acid sequence is: CASSLIGHGTHPDTQYF. Read as DNA, the sequence is TGTGCCAGCAGCTTAATAGGCCACGGGACCCACCCAGATACGCAGTATTTT. The chain is encoded by TRBV7-3 joined to TRBJ2-3; the D gene is tentatively TRBD1 or TRBD2, each matching 5 bases. The trim is 1 base for V and 4 bases for J, with a gap of 18 bases between the germline ends. Reading from cysteine to phenylalanine, the CDR3 counts 17 amino acids. The DNA shown is the 51-base CDR3, in frame from base 1. The germline V gene encodes CDR1 SGHTA and CDR2 FQGTGA.